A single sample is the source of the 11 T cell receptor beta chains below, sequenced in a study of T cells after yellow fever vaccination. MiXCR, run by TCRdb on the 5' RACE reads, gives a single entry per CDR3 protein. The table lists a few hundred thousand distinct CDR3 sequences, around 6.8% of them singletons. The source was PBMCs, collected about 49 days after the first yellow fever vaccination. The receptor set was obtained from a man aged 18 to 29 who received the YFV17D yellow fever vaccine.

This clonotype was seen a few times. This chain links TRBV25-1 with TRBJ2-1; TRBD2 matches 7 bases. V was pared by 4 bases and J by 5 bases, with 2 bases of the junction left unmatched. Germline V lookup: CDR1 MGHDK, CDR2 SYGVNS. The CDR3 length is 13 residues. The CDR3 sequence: CASSAAGNNEQFF. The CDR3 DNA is TGTGCCAGCAGTGCAGCGGGGAACAATGAGCAGTTCTTC.

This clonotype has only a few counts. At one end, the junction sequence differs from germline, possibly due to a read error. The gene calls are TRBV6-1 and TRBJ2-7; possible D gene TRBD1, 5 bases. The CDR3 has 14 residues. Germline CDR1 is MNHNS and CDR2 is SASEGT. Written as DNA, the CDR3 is TGTGCCAGCAATGAAGCAGGGCAATCCTACGAGCAGTACTTC. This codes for CASNEAGQSYEQYF.

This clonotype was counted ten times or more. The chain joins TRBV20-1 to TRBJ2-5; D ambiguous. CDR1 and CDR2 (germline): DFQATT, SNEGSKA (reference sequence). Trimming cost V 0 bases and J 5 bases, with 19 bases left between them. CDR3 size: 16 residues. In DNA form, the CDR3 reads TGCAGTGCTAGAGATTCTGCTTCGCGCGATTGGGAGACCCAGTACTTC. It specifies CSARDSASRDWETQYF.

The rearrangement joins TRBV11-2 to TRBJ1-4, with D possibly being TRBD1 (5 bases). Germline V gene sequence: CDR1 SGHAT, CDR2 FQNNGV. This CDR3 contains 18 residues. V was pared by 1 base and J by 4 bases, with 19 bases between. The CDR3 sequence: CASSLGPRGALFNEKLFF. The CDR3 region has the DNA TGTGCCAGCAGCTTAGGCCCTAGAGGGGCTCTCTTTAATGAAAAACTGTTTTTT.

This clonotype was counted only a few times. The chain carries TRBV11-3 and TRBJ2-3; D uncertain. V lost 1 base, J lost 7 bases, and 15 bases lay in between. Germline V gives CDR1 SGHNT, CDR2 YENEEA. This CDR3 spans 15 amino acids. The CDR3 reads CASSLGPDPGHTQYF. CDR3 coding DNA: TGTGCCAGCAGCTTAGGTCCCGACCCTGGACATACGCAGTATTTT.

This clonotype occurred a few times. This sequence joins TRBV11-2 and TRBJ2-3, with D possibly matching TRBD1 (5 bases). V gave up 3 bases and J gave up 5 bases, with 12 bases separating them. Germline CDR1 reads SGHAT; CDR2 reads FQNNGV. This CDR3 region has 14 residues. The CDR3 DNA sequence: TGTGCCAGCAGCTTTACTGGGGCGCTAGATACGCAGTATTTT. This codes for CASSFTGALDTQYF. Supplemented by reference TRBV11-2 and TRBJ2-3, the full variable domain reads EAGVAQSPRYKIIEKRQSVAFWCNPISGHATLYWYQQILGQGPKLLIQFQNNGVVDDSQLPKDRFSAERLKGVDSTLKIQPAKLEDSAVYLCASSFTGALDTQYFGPGTRLTVL.

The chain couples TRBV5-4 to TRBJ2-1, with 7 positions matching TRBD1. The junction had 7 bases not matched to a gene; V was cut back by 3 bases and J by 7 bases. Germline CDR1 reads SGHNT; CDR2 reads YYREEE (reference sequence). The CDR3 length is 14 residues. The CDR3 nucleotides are TGTGCCAGCAGCTCCGACAGGGATCGGAATGAGCAGTTCTTC. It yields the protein CASSSDRDRNEQFF.

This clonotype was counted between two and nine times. Here the CDR3 reads CASSTGGGTDTQYF. The CDR3, as DNA: TGCGCCAGCAGTACAGGGGGGGGCACAGATACGCAGTATTTT. The chain carries TRBV5-1 and TRBJ2-3; a possible D gene is TRBD1 (8 bases). CDR1 and CDR2 (germline): SGHRS, YFSETQ. Trimming took 5 bases from V and 1 from J, leaving 11 bases between them. The CDR3 spans 14 residues.

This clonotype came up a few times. The CDR3 region has the DNA TGTGCCAGCAGCTCCGGAGGGACAGGGGTTGTGAGCACTGAAGCTTTCTTT. It yields the protein CASSSGGTGVVSTEAFF. V usage is TRBV11-2 and J usage is TRBJ1-1; 10 bases match TRBD1. After removal of 4 bases from V and 4 bases from J, the junction contained 12 bases not matched to a gene. Germline CDR1 SGHAT, CDR2 FQNNGV. This CDR3 has 17 residues.

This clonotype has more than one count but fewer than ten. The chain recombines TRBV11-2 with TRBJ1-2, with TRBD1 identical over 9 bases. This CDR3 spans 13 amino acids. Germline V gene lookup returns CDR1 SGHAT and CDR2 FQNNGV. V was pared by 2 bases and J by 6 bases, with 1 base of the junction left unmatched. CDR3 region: CASSLNRGHGYTF. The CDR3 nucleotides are TGTGCCAGCAGCTTAAACAGGGGGCATGGCTACACCTTC.

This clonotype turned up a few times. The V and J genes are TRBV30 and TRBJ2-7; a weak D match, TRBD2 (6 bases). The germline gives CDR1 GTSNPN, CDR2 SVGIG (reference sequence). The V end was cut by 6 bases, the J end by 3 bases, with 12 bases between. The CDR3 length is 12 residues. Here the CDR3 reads CACGPGDYEQYF. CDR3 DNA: TGTGCCTGCGGCCCGGGGGACTACGAGCAGTACTTC.